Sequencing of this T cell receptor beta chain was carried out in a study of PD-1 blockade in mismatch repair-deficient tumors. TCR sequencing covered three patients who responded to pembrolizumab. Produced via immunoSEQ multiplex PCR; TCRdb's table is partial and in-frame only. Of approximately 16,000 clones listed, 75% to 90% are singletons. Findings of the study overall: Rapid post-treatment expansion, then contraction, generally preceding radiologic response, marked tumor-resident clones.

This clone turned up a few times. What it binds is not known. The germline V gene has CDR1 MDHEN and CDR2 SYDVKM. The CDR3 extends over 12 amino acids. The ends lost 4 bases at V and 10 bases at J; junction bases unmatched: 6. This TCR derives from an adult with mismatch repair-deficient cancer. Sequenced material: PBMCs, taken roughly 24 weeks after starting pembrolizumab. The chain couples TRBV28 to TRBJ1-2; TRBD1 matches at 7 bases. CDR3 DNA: TGTGCCAGCAGTTCCCCGACAGGGATCTACACCTTC. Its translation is CASSSPTGIYTF.